This T cell receptor beta chain was captured by sequencing in a study of shared clonotypes between healthy human individuals. There are 14 residues in the CDR3. Unmatched junction bases numbered 9, after V lost 6 bases and J lost 7 bases. CDR1 is GTSNPN, CDR2 SVGIG, per germline (reference sequence). Study-level findings and limits: The expectation was that sequencing depth would affect clonotype sharing among donors.

This table comes from immunoSEQ multiplex PCR, and its TCRdb copy is limited to in-frame clones, with some not included. Seen here are about 2.3 million clones, over 85% observed once, and the top ten hold under 0.45%. To note about this clone: Antigen specificity is unknown.

The receptor was derived from a man aged 18-30 years in good health. Some clones in this sample may be carry-over from other donors' samples. The chain employs TRBV30 and TRBJ1-6, with 7 bases matching TRBD1. Sequenced material: naive CD4+ T cells from PBMCs. Subset defined: CD45RA+ positively selected. The CDR3 bases are TGTGCCTGTACGGTGAGGGGGCAGAATTCACCCCTCCACTTT. This gives the protein CACTVRGQNSPLHF.